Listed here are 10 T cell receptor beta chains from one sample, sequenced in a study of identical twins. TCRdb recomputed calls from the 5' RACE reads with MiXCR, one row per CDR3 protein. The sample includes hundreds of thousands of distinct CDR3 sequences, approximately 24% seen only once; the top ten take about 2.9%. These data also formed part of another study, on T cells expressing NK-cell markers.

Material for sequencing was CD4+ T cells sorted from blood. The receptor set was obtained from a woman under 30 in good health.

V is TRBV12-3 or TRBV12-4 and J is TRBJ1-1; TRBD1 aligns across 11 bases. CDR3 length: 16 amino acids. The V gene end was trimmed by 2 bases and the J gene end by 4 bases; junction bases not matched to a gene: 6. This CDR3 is CASSLWGDRGATEAFF. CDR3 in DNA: TGTGCCAGCAGTTTATGGGGGGACAGGGGGGCCACTGAAGCTTTCTTT.

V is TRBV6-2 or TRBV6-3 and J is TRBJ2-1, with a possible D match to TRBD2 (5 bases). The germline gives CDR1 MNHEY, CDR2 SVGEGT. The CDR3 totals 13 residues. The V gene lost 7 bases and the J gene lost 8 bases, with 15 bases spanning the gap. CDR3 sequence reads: CASTRTRGHEQFF. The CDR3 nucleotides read TGTGCCAGCACTCGTACACGGGGTCATGAGCAGTTCTTC.

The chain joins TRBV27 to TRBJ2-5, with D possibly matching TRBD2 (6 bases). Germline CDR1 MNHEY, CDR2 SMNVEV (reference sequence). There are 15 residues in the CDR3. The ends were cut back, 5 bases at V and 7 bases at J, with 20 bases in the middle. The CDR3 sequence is CASSASSSVSATQYF. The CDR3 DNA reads TGTGCCAGCAGTGCTTCCTCTAGCGTTTCAGCGACCCAGTACTTC.

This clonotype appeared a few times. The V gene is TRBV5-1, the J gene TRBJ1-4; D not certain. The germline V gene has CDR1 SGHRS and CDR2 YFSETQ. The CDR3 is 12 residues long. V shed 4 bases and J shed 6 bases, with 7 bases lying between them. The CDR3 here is CASSPGDEKLFF. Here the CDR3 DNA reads TGCGCCAGCAGCCCCGGGGATGAAAAACTGTTTTTT. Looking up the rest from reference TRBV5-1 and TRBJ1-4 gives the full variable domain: KAGVTQTPRYLIKTRGQQVTLSCSPISGHRSVSWYQQTPGQGLQFLFEYFSETQRNKGNFPGRFSGRQFSNSRSEMNVSTLELGDSALYLCASSPGDEKLFFGSGTQLSVL.

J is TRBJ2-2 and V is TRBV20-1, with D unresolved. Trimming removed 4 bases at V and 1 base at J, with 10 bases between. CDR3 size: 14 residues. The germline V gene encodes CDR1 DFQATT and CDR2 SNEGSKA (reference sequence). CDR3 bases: TGCAGTGCTAATAGGGCAGGGAACACCGGGGAGCTGTTTTTT. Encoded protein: CSANRAGNTGELFF.

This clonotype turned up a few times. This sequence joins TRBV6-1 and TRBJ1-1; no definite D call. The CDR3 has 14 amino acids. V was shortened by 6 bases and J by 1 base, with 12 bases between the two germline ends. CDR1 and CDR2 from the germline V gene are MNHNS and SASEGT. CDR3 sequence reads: CASSPKDGNTEAFF. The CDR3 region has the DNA TGTGCCAGCAGCCCCAAGGACGGGAACACTGAAGCTTTCTTT.

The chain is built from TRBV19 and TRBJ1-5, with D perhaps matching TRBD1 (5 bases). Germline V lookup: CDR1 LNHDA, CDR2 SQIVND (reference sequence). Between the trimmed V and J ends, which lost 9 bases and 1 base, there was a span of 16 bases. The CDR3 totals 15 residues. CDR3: CASSRTRQSNQPQHF. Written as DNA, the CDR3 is TGTGCCAGCAGTCGGACACGTCAAAGCAATCAGCCCCAGCATTTT.

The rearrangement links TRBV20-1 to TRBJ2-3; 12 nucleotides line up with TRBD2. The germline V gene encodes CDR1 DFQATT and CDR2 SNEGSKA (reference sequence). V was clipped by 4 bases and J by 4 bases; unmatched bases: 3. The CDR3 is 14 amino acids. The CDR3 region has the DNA TGCAGTGCTATCGCTAGCGGGGGGGCAGATACGCAGTATTTT. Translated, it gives CSAIASGGADTQYF.

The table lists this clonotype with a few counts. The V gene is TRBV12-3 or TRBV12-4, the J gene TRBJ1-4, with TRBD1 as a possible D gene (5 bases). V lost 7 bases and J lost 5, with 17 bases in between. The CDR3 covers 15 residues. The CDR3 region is CASTPLGGRNEKLFF. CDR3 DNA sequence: TGTGCCAGCACCCCCCTTGGGGGTCGGAATGAAAAACTGTTTTTT.

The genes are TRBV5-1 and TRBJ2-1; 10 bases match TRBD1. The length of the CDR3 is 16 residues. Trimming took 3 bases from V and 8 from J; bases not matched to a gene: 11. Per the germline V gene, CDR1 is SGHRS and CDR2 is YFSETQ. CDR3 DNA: TGCGCCAGCAGCTGGGGCGGTGGGACAGGGGACCATGAGCAGTTCTTC. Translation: CASSWGGGTGDHEQFF.